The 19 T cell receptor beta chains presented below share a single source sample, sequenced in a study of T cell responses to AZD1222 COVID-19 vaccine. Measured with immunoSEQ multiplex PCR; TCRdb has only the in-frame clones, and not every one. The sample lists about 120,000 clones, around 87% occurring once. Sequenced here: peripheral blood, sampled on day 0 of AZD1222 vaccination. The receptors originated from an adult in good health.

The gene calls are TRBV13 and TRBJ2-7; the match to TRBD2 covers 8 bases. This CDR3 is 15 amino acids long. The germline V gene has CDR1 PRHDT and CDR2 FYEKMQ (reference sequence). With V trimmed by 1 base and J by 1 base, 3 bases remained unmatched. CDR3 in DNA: TGTGCCAGCAGCTTAGTCGGGGGGGCTTCCTACGAGCAGTACTTC. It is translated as CASSLVGGASYEQYF.

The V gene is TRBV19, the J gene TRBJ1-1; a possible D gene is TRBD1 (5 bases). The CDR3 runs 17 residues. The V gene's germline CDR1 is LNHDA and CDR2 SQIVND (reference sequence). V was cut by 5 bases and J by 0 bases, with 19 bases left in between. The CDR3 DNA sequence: TGTGCCAGTAGTCCCACCGGGCGGGGGGGACTGAACACTGAAGCTTTCTTT. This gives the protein CASSPTGRGGLNTEAFF.

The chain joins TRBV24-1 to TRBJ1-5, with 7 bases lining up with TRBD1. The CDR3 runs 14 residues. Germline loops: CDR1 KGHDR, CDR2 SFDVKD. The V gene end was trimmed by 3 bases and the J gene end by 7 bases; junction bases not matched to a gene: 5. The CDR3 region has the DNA TGTGCCACCAGTGATACAGGGGCCGGGCAGCCCCAGCATTTT. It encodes CATSDTGAGQPQHF.

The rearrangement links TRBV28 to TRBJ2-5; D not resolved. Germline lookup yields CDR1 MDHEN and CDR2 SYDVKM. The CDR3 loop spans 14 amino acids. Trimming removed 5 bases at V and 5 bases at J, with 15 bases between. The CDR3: CASSPNLGRETQYF. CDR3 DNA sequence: TGTGCCAGCAGTCCCAACCTTGGCAGGGAGACCCAGTACTTC.

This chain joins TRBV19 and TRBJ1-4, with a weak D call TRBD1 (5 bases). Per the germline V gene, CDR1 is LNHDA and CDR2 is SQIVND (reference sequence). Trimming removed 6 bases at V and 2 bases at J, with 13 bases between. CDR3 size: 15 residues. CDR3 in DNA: TGTGCCAGTAGGGACCGAGGGGCCACTAATGAAAAACTGTTTTTT. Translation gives CASRDRGATNEKLFF.

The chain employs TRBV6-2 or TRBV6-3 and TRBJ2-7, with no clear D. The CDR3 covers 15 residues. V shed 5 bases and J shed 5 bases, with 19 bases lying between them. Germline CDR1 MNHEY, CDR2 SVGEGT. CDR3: CASSTPQTGHHEQYF. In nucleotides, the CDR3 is TGTGCCAGCAGTACCCCCCAGACCGGGCACCACGAGCAGTACTTC.

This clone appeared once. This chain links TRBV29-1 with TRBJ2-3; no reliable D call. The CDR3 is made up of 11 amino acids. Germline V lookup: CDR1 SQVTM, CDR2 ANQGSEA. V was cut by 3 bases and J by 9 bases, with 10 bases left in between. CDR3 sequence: CSVDLPRTQYF. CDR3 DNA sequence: TGCAGCGTTGATCTCCCCCGGACGCAGTATTTT.

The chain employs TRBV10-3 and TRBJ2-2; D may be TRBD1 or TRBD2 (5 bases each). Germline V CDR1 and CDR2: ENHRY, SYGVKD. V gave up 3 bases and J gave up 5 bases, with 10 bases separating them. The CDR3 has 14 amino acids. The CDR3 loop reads CAISDAEGTGELFF. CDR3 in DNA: TGTGCCATCAGTGACGCCGAGGGGACCGGGGAGCTGTTTTTT.

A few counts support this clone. In nucleotides, the CDR3 is TGTGCCACCAGCAGAGAAGTGAGCACAGATACGCAGTATTTT. Protein: CATSREVSTDTQYF. The chain carries TRBV15 and TRBJ2-3; D gene ambiguous. Germline values: CDR1 LNHNV, CDR2 YYDKDF (reference sequence). This CDR3 contains 14 residues. Trimming shortened V by 0 bases and J by 0 bases, and 4 bases separated the two germline ends.

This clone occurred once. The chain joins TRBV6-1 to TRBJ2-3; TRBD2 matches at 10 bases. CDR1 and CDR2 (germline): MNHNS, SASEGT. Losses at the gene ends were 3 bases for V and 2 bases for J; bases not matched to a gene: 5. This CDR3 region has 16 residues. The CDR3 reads CASSELAGGSTDTQYF. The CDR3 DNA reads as TGTGCCAGCAGTGAGTTAGCGGGGGGCTCCACAGATACGCAGTATTTT.

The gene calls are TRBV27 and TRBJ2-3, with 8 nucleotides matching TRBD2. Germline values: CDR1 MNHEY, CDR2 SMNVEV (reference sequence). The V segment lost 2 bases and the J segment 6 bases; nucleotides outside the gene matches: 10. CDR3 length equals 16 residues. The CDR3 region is CASSLVAAGDRDTQYF. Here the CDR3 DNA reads TGTGCCAGCAGTTTAGTGGCAGCGGGAGATAGGGATACGCAGTATTTT.

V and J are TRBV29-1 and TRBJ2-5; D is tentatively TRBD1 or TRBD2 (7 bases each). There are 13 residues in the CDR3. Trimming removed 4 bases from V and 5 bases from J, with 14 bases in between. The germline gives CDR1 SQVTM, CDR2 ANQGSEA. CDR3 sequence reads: CSVGQGGRETQYF. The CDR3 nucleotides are TGCAGCGTTGGACAGGGAGGGAGGGAGACCCAGTACTTC.

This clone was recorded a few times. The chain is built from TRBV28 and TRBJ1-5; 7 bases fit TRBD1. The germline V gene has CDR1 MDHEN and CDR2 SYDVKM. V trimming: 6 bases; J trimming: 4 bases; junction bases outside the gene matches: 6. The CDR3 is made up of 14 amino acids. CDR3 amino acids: CASSPGTANQPQHF. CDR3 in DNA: TGTGCCAGCAGCCCCGGGACAGCGAATCAGCCCCAGCATTTT.

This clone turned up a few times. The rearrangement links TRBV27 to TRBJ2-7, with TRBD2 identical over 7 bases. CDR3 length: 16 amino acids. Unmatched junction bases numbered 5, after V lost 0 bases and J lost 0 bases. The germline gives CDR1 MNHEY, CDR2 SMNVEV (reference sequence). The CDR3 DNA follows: TGTGCCAGCAGTTTATCCAGCGGGGTGGGCTCCTACGAGCAGTACTTC. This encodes CASSLSSGVGSYEQYF.

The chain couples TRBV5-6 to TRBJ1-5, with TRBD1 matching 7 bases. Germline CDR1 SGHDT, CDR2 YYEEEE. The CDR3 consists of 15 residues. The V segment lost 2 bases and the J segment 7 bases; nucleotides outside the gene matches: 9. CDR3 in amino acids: CASSFEGARGQPQHF. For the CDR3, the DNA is TGTGCCAGCAGCTTTGAGGGGGCGCGGGGCCAGCCCCAGCATTTT.

CDR3 sequence (DNA): TGCAGTGCTAGTAACAGCCCCCAGGAACACTACGAGCAGTACTTC. Encoded protein: CSASNSPQEHYEQYF. J is TRBJ2-7 and V is TRBV20-1; no clear D gene. The CDR3 loop spans 15 amino acids. CDR1 is DFQATT and CDR2 is SNEGSKA in the germline V gene (reference sequence). V was pared by 3 bases and J by 3 bases, with 18 bases between.

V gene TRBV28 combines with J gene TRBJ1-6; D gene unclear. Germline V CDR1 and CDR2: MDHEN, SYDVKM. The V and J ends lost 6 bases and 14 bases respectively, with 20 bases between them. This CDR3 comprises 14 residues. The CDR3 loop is CASRPTFAGSSLHF. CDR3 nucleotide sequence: TGTGCCAGCAGGCCAACCTTCGCGGGGTCGTCCCTCCACTTT.

CDR3 bases: TGTGCCAGCAGTCCCCCGCTTCGGGGTGAGCAGTTCTTC. Translating gives CASSPPLRGEQFF. The chain is built from TRBV27 and TRBJ2-1; a possible D gene is TRBD2 (5 bases). The CDR3 loop spans 13 amino acids. The germline gives CDR1 MNHEY, CDR2 SMNVEV (reference sequence). V lost 5 bases and J lost 9, with 14 bases in between.

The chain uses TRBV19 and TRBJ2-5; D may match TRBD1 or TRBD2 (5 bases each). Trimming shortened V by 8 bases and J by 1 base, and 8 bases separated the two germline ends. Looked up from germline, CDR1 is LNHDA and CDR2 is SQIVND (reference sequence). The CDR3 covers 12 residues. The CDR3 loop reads CASGTVQETQYF. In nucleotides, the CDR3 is TGTGCCAGTGGGACGGTCCAAGAGACCCAGTACTTC.